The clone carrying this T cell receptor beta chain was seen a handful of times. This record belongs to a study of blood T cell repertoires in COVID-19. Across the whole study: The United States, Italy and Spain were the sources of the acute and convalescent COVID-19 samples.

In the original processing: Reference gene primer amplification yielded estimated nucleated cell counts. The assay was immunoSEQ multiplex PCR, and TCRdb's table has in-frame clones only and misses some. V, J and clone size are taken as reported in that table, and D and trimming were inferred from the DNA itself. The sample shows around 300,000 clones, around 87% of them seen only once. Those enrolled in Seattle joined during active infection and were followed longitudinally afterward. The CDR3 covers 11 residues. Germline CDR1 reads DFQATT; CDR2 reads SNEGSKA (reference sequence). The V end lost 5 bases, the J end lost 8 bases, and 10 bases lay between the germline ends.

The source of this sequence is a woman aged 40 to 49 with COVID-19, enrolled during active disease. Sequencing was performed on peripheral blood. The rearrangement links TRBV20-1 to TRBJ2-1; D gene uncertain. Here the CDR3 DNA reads TGCAGTGCTCCATTAGCCTATGAGCAGTTCTTC. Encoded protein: CSAPLAYEQFF.